This TCR beta chain derives from a study of blood T cells in healthy people across ages. Study at large: In model experiments, template switching was able to capture about one barcoded beta molecule for every two T cells that were present.

Samples had at least 6.5 million PBMCs isolated from them. CDR3 length: 14 residues. Germline CDR1 and CDR2: MNHNY and SVGAGI (reference sequence). Trimming shortened V by 2 bases and J by 1 base, and 8 bases separated the two germline ends. Whole-study results and caveats: Getting older went along with TCR beta diversity per million T cells dropping roughly linearly. Strong correlation linked observed beta diversity and percent naive T cells.

Sample-barcoded 5' priming and a J-beta primer mix drove a second PCR of roughly 6 to 12 cycles. TCRdb itself ran the 5' RACE reads through MiXCR, one entry per CDR3 protein. Of 800,000 to 900,000 distinct CDR3 sequences in the sample, around 68% are singletons; the top ten hold 28%. With regard to this clonotype: Its antigen remains unknown.

The J gene is TRBJ1-1, the V gene TRBV6-6; D remains ambiguous. This sequence originates from a man between 25 and 39 years old in good health. Sequencing was done on a sample of blood. The CDR3 spells CASSYVTTNTEAFF. The CDR3 DNA follows: TGTGCCAGCAGTTACGTGACCACGAACACTGAAGCTTTCTTT.